A selection of T cell receptor beta chains follows, all from one sample in a study of T-cell memory formation after mild COVID-19. Using its own MiXCR run on the 5' RACE reads, TCRdb lists one record per CDR3 protein. The data show around 190,000 distinct CDR3 sequences, roughly 20% seen once. The sequenced material came from PBMCs or a T cell subset sorted from them (not recorded which). Receptor source: a man between 18 and 29 years old who had mild COVID-19 (a few samples of this study predate the infection). Cell type and time point are not known. Both conserved end residues are part of each CDR3. Fields, in order: clone size, D gene, J gene, V gene, CDR3 protein, CDR3 DNA. A D gene is named only where the DNA matches it firmly. Only some rows state a clone size, as once, few, many or a class for expanded clones.

size: many
D: TRBD1
J: TRBJ1-1
V: TRBV7-9
CDR3: CASRLNHGTELAFF
DNA: TGTGCCAGCAGACTCAATCACGGGACAGAATTAGCTTTCTTT

size: .
D: .
J: TRBJ1-6
V: TRBV3-1
CDR3: CASSQDWGSPLHF
DNA: TGTGCCAGCAGCCAAGATTGGGGTTCACCCCTCCACTTT

size: .
D: TRBD1
J: TRBJ1-1
V: TRBV7-9
CDR3: CASSPSTGDLKNTEAFF
DNA: TGTGCCAGCAGCCCATCGACAGGGGACCTCAAAAACACTGAAGCTTTCTTT

size: many
D: .
J: TRBJ1-2
V: TRBV18
CDR3: CASSPRPGDGYTF
DNA: TGTGCCAGCTCCCCAAGGCCAGGGGATGGCTACACCTTC

size: .
D: .
J: TRBJ1-5
V: TRBV5-5
CDR3: CASSLDLGRVDQPQHF
DNA: TGTGCCAGCAGCTTGGATCTGGGCAGAGTTGATCAGCCCCAGCATTTT

size: few
D: TRBD2
J: TRBJ2-3
V: TRBV4-3
CDR3: CASSRGTSENTQYF
DNA: TGCGCCAGCAGCCGCGGGACTAGCGAGAATACGCAGTATTTT

size: .
D: TRBD2
J: TRBJ2-1
V: TRBV7-3
CDR3: CASSPLGVAGANSYNEQFF
DNA: TGTGCCAGCAGCCCCCTTGGGGTAGCGGGGGCCAATTCCTACAATGAGCAGTTCTTC

size: .
D: .
J: TRBJ2-1
V: TRBV5-4
CDR3: CASSVTTDNEQFF
DNA: TGTGCCAGCAGCGTGACGACAGACAATGAGCAGTTCTTC

size: many
D: TRBD1
J: TRBJ1-2
V: TRBV11-2
CDR3: CASSTTGAVGYTF
DNA: TGTGCCAGCAGCACGACAGGGGCGGTTGGCTACACCTTC

size: .
D: .
J: TRBJ2-5
V: TRBV5-1
CDR3: CASSLGSSGPETQYF
DNA: TGCGCCAGCAGCTTAGGATCTTCCGGACCGGAGACCCAGTACTTC

size: few
D: .
J: TRBJ2-5
V: TRBV7-6
CDR3: CASSHPGTQETQYF
DNA: TGTGCCAGCAGCCACCCGGGAACACAAGAGACCCAGTACTTC

size: .
D: TRBD1
J: TRBJ2-1
V: TRBV7-2
CDR3: CASSSGDRVHEQFF
DNA: TGTGCCAGCAGCTCCGGGGACAGGGTCCATGAGCAGTTCTTC

size: .
D: .
J: TRBJ1-2
V: TRBV7-2
CDR3: CASSPTRGGGYTF
DNA: TGTGCCAGCAGCCCCACGCGGGGTGGGGGCTACACCTTC

size: few
D: .
J: TRBJ2-3
V: TRBV11-2
CDR3: CASSYWTASTDTQYF
DNA: TGTGCCAGCAGCTACTGGACTGCTAGCACAGATACGCAGTATTTT

size: few
D: TRBD1
J: TRBJ1-2
V: TRBV5-1
CDR3: CASSDRGRGYTF
DNA: TGCGCCAGCAGCGACAGGGGACGGGGCTACACCTTC

size: .
D: TRBD2
J: TRBJ2-2
V: TRBV7-2
CDR3: CATAGLGATGELFF
DNA: TGTGCCACCGCGGGACTAGGGGCCACCGGGGAGCTGTTTTTT

size: .
D: TRBD2
J: TRBJ2-1
V: TRBV7-7
CDR3: CASSSNSGGVNEQFF
DNA: TGTGCTAGCAGCTCCAATAGCGGGGGGGTTAATGAGCAGTTCTTC

size: .
D: TRBD2
J: TRBJ2-3
V: TRBV4-2
CDR3: CASSQDGIAGARTDTQYF
DNA: TGTGCCAGCAGCCAAGATGGGATAGCGGGGGCCCGCACAGATACGCAGTATTTT

size: few
D: .
J: TRBJ2-3
V: TRBV5-1
CDR3: CASSADLDTQYF
DNA: TGCGCCAGCAGCGCGGACTTAGATACGCAGTATTTT

size: .
D: .
J: TRBJ1-6
V: TRBV12-3/TRBV12-4
CDR3: CASSFGARGSNSPLHF
DNA: TGTGCCAGCAGTTTTGGCGCCAGGGGTTCAAATTCACCCCTCCACTTT

size: .
D: TRBD2
J: TRBJ2-1
V: TRBV5-1
CDR3: CASSLTSGERRQFF
DNA: TGCGCCAGCAGCTTGACTAGCGGGGAGAGGCGGCAGTTCTTC

size: .
D: .
J: TRBJ1-6
V: TRBV20-1
CDR3: CSARAPDGDYNSPLHF
DNA: TGCAGTGCTAGAGCTCCGGACGGAGACTATAATTCACCCCTCCACTTT

size: .
D: .
J: TRBJ1-2
V: TRBV7-2
CDR3: CASSASGATEGYGYTF
DNA: TGTGCCAGCAGCGCCTCCGGGGCCACCGAAGGGTATGGCTACACCTTC

size: few
D: TRBD2
J: TRBJ2-5
V: TRBV12-5
CDR3: CASGRSGGVQETQYF
DNA: TGTGCTAGTGGTCGAAGCGGGGGAGTCCAAGAGACCCAGTACTTC

size: .
D: TRBD1
J: TRBJ1-1
V: TRBV7-2
CDR3: CASSPAGGNTEAFF
DNA: TGTGCCAGCAGCCCCGCAGGGGGGAACACTGAAGCTTTCTTT

size: .
D: .
J: TRBJ1-1
V: TRBV14
CDR3: CASSHMGFEAFF
DNA: TGTGCCAGCAGCCACATGGGATTTGAAGCTTTCTTT

size: .
D: .
J: TRBJ2-7
V: TRBV12-3/TRBV12-4
CDR3: CASSLTEFYEQYF
DNA: TGTGCCAGCAGTTTAACAGAGTTCTACGAGCAGTACTTC

size: few
D: .
J: TRBJ1-1
V: TRBV19
CDR3: CASTHGRTEAFF
DNA: TGTGCCAGTACCCACGGGCGAACTGAAGCTTTCTTT

size: .
D: .
J: TRBJ1-3
V: TRBV12-3/TRBV12-4
CDR3: CASRDWSSGNTIYF
DNA: TGTGCCAGCAGGGACTGGAGCTCTGGAAACACCATATATTTT

size: few
D: .
J: TRBJ2-3
V: TRBV4-1
CDR3: CASSQDPGPSTDTQYF
DNA: TGCGCCAGCAGCCAAGACCCGGGGCCGAGCACAGATACGCAGTATTTT

size: .
D: .
J: TRBJ1-2
V: TRBV12-3/TRBV12-4
CDR3: CASSHGRVRRGYTF
DNA: TGTGCCAGCAGCCACGGGAGGGTCCGACGGGGCTACACCTTC

size: .
D: TRBD1
J: TRBJ2-1
V: TRBV7-3
CDR3: CASSSHRGNEQFF
DNA: TGTGCCAGCAGCTCGCACAGGGGAAATGAGCAGTTCTTC

size: .
D: .
J: TRBJ1-2
V: TRBV5-1
CDR3: CASSLDSPNYGYTF
DNA: TGCGCCAGCAGCTTGGACAGTCCTAACTATGGCTACACCTTC

size: .
D: TRBD1
J: TRBJ1-2
V: TRBV7-9
CDR3: CASSLLSGQGGYGYTF
DNA: TGTGCCAGCAGCTTACTCTCGGGACAGGGAGGCTATGGCTACACCTTC

size: .
D: .
J: TRBJ2-3
V: TRBV6-5
CDR3: CASSRQDADTQYF
DNA: TGTGCCAGCAGCCGACAGGACGCAGATACGCAGTATTTT

size: .
D: .
J: TRBJ2-2
V: TRBV5-1
CDR3: CASSALADELFF
DNA: TGCGCCAGCAGCGCCCTGGCGGACGAGCTGTTTTTT

size: .
D: TRBD2
J: TRBJ2-7
V: TRBV4-3
CDR3: CASSHGLAGGLSYEQYF
DNA: TGCGCCAGCAGCCATGGGCTAGCGGGGGGACTCTCCTACGAGCAGTACTTC

size: .
D: .
J: TRBJ1-6
V: TRBV10-3
CDR3: CAISGQYNSPLHF
DNA: TGTGCCATCAGTGGACAGTATAATTCACCCCTCCACTTT

size: .
D: TRBD1
J: TRBJ2-1
V: TRBV24-1
CDR3: CATSESRSGGYNEQFF
DNA: TGTGCCACCAGTGAGTCTCGGTCAGGGGGCTACAATGAGCAGTTCTTC

size: few
D: TRBD2
J: TRBJ2-3
V: TRBV4-1
CDR3: CASSPSGGESTQYF
DNA: TGCGCCAGCAGCCCTAGCGGGGGGGAATCAACGCAGTATTTT

size: few
D: .
J: TRBJ1-6
V: TRBV5-1
CDR3: CASSVGGTHSPLHF
DNA: TGCGCCAGCTCCGTGGGCGGAACCCATTCACCCCTCCACTTT

size: .
D: .
J: TRBJ2-5
V: TRBV7-6
CDR3: CASSSGVRETQYF
DNA: TGTGCCAGCAGCTCCGGCGTCCGAGAGACCCAGTACTTC

size: .
D: .
J: TRBJ1-1
V: TRBV7-9
CDR3: CASSSLKGRTEAFF
DNA: TGTGCCAGCAGCTCACTTAAGGGGAGGACTGAAGCTTTCTTT

size: .
D: .
J: TRBJ1-2
V: TRBV20-1
CDR3: CSARFVQGYYGYTF
DNA: TGCAGTGCTAGATTTGTTCAGGGGTACTATGGCTACACCTTC

size: few
D: .
J: TRBJ2-7
V: TRBV14
CDR3: CASSQSRRAVNHEQYF
DNA: TGTGCCAGCAGCCAAAGTAGGAGAGCGGTGAACCACGAGCAGTACTTC

size: .
D: .
J: TRBJ2-2
V: TRBV7-9
CDR3: CASSLVRAMGLTGELFF
DNA: TGTGCCAGCAGCTTAGTTCGGGCCATGGGACTTACCGGGGAGCTGTTTTTT

size: .
D: .
J: TRBJ2-2
V: TRBV27
CDR3: CASSFNFVAGELFF
DNA: TGTGCCAGCAGTTTCAACTTCGTTGCCGGGGAGCTGTTTTTT

size: few
D: TRBD1
J: TRBJ1-3
V: TRBV5-1
CDR3: CASSRGTAVSGNTIYF
DNA: TGCGCCAGCAGCCGGGGGACAGCGGTCTCTGGAAACACCATATATTTT

size: few
D: .
J: TRBJ1-1
V: TRBV11-2
CDR3: CASRRYQGNTEAFF
DNA: TGTGCCAGCAGAAGGTATCAGGGAAACACTGAAGCTTTCTTT

size: .
D: TRBD1
J: TRBJ1-1
V: TRBV28
CDR3: CASSLSQGAGRTEAFF
DNA: TGTGCCAGCAGTTTAAGTCAGGGGGCCGGGAGGACTGAAGCTTTCTTT

size: few
D: .
J: TRBJ1-1
V: TRBV20-1
CDR3: CRGEDNTEAFF
DNA: TGCAGGGGGGAGGATAACACTGAAGCTTTCTTT

size: .
D: TRBD1
J: TRBJ1-2
V: TRBV20-1
CDR3: CSAKDRRRGVDGYTF
DNA: TGCAGTGCCAAGGACAGGCGGAGAGGGGTTGATGGCTACACCTTC

size: .
D: .
J: TRBJ1-1
V: TRBV2
CDR3: CASNRNTEAFF
DNA: TGTGCCAGCAACCGGAACACTGAAGCTTTCTTT

size: .
D: .
J: TRBJ2-6
V: TRBV7-3
CDR3: CASSPVGVGANVLTF
DNA: TGTGCCAGCAGCCCAGTCGGGGTCGGGGCCAACGTCCTGACTTTC

size: few
D: TRBD1
J: TRBJ1-1
V: TRBV7-6
CDR3: CASSLAGTDTEAFF
DNA: TGTGCCAGCAGCTTAGCAGGGACAGACACTGAAGCTTTCTTT

size: few
D: .
J: TRBJ1-2
V: TRBV29-1
CDR3: CSVEPAGPAYGYTF
DNA: TGCAGCGTTGAACCCGCAGGGCCTGCCTATGGCTACACCTTC